Here is one T cell receptor (beta chain) with its context. The source of the sample is a study of blood T cells in healthy people across ages. The wider study: Template-switching capture recovered about one barcoded beta molecule per two T cells.

A second PCR of 7 to 11 cycles used a sample-barcoded 5' primer and a J-beta primer mix. The template-switch adaptor, which had 12 random nucleotides, put a tag on each cDNA molecule. MiXCR, run by TCRdb on the 5' RACE reads, gives a single entry per CDR3 protein. The sample includes some 1.4 million distinct CDR3 sequences, around two fifths of them seen just once. Each donor was a healthy Caucasian individual from Russia, aged about 6 to 95. The CDR3 consists of 13 residues. Unmatched junction bases numbered 8, after V lost 6 bases and J lost 8 bases. Looked up from germline, CDR1 is SGHNT and CDR2 is YYREEE (reference sequence).

This sequence joins TRBV5-4 and TRBJ2-1, with 7 bases identical to TRBD1. The sample comprised blood. The source is a woman under 30 in good health. CDR3 sequence (DNA): TGTGCCAGCATCCCCCGAACAGGGGATGAGCAGTTCTTC. This translates into CASIPRTGDEQFF.